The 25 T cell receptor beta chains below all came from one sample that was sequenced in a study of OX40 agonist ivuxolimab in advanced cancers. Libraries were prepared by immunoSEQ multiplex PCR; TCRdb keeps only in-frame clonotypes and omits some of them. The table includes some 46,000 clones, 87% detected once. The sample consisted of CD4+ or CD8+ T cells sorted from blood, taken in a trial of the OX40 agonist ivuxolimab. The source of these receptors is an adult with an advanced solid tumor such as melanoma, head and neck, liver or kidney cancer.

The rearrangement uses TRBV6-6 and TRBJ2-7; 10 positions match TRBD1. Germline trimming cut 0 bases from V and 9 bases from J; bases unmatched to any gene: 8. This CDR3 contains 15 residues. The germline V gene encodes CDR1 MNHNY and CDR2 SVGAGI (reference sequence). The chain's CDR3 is CASSYSGTGAAGQYF. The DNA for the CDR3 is TGTGCCAGCAGTTACTCCGGGACAGGGGCAGCGGGGCAGTACTTC.

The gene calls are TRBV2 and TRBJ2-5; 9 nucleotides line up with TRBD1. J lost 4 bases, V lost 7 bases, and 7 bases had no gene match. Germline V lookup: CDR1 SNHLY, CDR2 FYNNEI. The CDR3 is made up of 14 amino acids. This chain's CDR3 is CASTGTGRGETQYF. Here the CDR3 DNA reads TGTGCCAGCACTGGGACAGGGAGAGGAGAGACCCAGTACTTC.

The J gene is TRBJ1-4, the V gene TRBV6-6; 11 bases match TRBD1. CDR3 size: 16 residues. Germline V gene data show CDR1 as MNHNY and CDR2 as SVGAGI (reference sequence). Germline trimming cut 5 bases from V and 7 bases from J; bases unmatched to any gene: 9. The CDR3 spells CASSKDRGRFFEKLFF. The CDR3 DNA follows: TGTGCCAGCAGTAAGGACAGGGGGCGCTTTTTTGAAAAACTGTTTTTT.

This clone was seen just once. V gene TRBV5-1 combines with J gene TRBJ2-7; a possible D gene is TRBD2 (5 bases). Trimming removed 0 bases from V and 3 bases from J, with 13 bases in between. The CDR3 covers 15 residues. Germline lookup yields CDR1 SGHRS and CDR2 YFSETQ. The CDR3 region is CASSLGYGKGYEQYF. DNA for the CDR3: TGCGCCAGCAGCTTGGGGTACGGGAAAGGCTACGAGCAGTACTTC.

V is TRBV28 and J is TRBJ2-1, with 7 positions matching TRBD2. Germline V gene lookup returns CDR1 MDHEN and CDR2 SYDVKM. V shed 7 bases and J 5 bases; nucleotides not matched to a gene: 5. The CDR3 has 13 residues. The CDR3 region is CASTRGGHNEQFF. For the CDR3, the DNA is TGTGCCAGCACCCGGGGAGGGCACAATGAGCAGTTCTTC.

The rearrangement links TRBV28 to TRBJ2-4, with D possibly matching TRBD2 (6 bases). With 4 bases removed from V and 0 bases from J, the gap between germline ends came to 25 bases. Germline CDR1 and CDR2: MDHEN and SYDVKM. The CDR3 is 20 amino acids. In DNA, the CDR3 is TGTGCCAGCAGTTCCCCTTTTGGCGGGACTCCGGGTGAAGCCAAAAACATTCAGTACTTC. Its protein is CASSSPFGGTPGEAKNIQYF.

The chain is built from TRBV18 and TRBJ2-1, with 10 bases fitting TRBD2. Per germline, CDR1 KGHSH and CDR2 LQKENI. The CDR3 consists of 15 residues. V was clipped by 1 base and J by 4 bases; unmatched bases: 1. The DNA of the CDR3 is TGTGCCAGCTCACCACGGACTAGCGGATACAATGAGCAGTTCTTC. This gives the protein CASSPRTSGYNEQFF.

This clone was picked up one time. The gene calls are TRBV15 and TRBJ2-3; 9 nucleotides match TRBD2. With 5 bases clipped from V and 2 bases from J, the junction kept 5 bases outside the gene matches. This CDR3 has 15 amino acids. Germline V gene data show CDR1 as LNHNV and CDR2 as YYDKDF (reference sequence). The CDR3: CATSSRTSATDTQYF. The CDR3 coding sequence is TGTGCCACCAGCTCCCGGACTAGCGCCACAGATACGCAGTATTTT.

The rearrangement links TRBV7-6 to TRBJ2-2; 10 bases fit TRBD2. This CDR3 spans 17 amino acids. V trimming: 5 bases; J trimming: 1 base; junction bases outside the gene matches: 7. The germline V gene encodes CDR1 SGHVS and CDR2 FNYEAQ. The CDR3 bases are TGTGCCAGCAGCACATCGACTAGCGGGCTGAACACCGGGGAGCTGTTTTTT. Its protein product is CASSTSTSGLNTGELFF.

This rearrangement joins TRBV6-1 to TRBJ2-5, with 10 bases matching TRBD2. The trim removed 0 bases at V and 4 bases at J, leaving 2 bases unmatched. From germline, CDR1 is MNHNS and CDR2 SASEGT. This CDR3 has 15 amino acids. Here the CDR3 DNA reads TGTGCCAGCAGTGAAGCGAGCGGGAGGGTAGAGACCCAGTACTTC. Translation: CASSEASGRVETQYF.

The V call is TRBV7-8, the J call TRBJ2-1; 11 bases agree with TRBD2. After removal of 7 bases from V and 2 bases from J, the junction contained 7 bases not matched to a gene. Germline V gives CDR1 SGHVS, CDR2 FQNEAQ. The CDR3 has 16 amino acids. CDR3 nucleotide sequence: TGTGCCAGCACCCATAGCGGGAGGGTAACCTACAATGAGCAGTTCTTC. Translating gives CASTHSGRVTYNEQFF.

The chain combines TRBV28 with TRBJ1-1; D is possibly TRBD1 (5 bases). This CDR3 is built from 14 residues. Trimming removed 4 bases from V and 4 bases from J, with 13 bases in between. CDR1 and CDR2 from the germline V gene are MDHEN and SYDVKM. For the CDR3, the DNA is TGTGCCAGCAGTTCGCCCCAGGGTGGCACTGAAGCTTTCTTT. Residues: CASSSPQGGTEAFF.

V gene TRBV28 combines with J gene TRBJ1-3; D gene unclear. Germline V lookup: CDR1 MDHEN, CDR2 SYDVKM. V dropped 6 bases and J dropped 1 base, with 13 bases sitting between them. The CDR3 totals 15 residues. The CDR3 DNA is TGTGCCAGCAGCCCCATGTTGGGGTCTGGAAACACCATATATTTT. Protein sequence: CASSPMLGSGNTIYF.

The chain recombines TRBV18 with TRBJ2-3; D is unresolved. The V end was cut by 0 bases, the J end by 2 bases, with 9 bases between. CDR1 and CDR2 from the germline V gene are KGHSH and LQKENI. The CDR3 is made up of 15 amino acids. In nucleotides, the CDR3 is TGTGCCAGCTCACCACCCATTAGGACCACAGATACGCAGTATTTT. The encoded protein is CASSPPIRTTDTQYF.

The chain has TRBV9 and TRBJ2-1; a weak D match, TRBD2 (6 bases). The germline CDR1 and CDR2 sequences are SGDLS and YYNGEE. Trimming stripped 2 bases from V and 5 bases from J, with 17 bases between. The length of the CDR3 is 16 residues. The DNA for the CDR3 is TGTGCCAGCAGCGTTCAAGGGAGGTCGAACCACAATGAGCAGTTCTTC. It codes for CASSVQGRSNHNEQFF.

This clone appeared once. CDR3 region: CASSLVSTDTQYF. The CDR3 bases are TGTGCCAGCAGCTTAGTCAGCACAGATACGCAGTATTTT. The chain has TRBV7-9 and TRBJ2-3; D gene unclear. Germline V lookup: CDR1 SEHNR, CDR2 FQNEAQ (reference sequence). This CDR3 is built from 13 residues. The ends were cut back, 1 base at V and 0 bases at J, with 2 bases in the middle.

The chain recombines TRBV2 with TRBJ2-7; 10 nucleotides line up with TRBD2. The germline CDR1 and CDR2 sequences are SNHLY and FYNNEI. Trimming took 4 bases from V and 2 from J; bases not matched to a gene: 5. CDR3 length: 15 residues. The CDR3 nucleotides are TGTGCCAGCAGTGTGGCTAGCGGGGGAACCTACGAGCAGTACTTC. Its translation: CASSVASGGTYEQYF.

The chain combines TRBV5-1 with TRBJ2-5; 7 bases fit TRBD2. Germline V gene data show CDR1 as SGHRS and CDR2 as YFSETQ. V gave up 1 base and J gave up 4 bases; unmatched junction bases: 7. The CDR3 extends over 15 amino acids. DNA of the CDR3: TGCGCCAGCAGCTTGAGTACTAGCGCGGGAGAGACCCAGTACTTC. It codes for CASSLSTSAGETQYF. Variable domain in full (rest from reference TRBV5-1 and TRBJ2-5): KAGVTQTPRYLIKTRGQQVTLSCSPISGHRSVSWYQQTPGQGLQFLFEYFSETQRNKGNFPGRFSGRQFSNSRSEMNVSTLELGDSALYLCASSLSTSAGETQYFGPGTRLLVL.

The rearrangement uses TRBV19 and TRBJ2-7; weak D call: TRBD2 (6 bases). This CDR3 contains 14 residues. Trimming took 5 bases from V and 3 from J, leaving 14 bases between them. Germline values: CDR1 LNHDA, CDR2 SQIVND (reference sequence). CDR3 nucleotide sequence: TGTGCCAGTAGTCACGACGGGAGCTACTACGAGCAGTACTTC. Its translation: CASSHDGSYYEQYF.

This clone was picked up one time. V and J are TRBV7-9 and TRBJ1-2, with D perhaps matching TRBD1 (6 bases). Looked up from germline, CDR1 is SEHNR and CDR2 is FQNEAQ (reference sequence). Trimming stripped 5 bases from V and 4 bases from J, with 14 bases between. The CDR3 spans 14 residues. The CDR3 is CASSPDRNFYGYTF. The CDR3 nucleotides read TGTGCCAGCAGCCCCGACAGGAACTTCTATGGCTACACCTTC.

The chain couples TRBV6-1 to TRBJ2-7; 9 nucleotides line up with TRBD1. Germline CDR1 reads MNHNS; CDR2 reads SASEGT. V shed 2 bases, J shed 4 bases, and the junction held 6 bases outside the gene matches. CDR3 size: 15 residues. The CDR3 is CASSEPNRGPYEQYF. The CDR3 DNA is TGTGCCAGCAGTGAACCGAACAGGGGGCCGTACGAGCAGTACTTC.

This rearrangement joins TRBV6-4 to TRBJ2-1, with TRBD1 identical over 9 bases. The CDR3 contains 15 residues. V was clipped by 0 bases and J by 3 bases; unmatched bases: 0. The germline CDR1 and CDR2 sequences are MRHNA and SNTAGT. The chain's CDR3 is CASSDSTGGYNEQFF. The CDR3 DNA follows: TGTGCCAGCAGTGACTCGACAGGGGGCTACAATGAGCAGTTCTTC.

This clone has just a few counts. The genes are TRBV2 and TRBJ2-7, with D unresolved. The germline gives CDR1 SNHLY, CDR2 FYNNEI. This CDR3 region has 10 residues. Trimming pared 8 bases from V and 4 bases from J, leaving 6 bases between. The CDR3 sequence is CASRRYEQYF. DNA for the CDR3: TGTGCCAGCCGGAGATACGAGCAGTACTTC.

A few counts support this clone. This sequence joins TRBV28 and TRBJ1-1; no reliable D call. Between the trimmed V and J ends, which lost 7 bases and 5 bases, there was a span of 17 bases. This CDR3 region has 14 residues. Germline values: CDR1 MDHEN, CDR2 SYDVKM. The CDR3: CASIFRLEGTEAFF. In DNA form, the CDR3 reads TGTGCCAGCATCTTCCGTCTCGAGGGAACTGAAGCTTTCTTT.

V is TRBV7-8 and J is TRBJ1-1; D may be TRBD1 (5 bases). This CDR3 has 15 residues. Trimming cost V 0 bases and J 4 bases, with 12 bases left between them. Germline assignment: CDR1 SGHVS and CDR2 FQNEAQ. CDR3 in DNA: TGTGCCAGCAGCTTAGCGCGTTGGGACCTCACTGAAGCTTTCTTT. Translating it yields CASSLARWDLTEAFF.